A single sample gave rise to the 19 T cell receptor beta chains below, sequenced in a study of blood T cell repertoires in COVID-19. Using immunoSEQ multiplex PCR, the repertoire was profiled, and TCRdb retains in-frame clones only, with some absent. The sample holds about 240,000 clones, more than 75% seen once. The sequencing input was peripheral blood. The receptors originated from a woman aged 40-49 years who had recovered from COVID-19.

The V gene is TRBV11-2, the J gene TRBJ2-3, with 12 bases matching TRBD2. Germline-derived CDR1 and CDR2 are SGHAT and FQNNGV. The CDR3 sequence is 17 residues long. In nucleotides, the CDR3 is TGTGCGGACAGGGCTTCTAGCGGGAGGGCCCCCAGAGGGACGCAGTATTTT. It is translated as CADRASSGRAPRGTQYF. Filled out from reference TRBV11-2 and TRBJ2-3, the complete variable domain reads EAGVAQSPRYKIIEKRQSVAFWCNPISGHATLYWYQQILGQGPKLLIQFQNNGVVDDSQLPKDRFSAERLKGVDSTLKIQPAKLEDSAVYLCADRASSGRAPRGTQYFGPGTRLTVL.

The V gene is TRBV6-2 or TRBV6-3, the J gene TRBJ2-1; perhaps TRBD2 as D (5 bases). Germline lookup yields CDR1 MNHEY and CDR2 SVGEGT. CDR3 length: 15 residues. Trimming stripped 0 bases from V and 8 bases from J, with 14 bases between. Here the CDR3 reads CASSYSPDSAHEQFF. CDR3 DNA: TGTGCCAGCAGTTACTCGCCGGACTCGGCCCATGAGCAGTTCTTC.

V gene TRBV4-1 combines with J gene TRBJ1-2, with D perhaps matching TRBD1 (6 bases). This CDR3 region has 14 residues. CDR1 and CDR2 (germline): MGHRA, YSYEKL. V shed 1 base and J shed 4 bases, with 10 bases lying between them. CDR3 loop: CASSQGGQPYGYTF. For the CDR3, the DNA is TGCGCCAGCAGCCAAGGAGGACAGCCCTATGGCTACACCTTC.

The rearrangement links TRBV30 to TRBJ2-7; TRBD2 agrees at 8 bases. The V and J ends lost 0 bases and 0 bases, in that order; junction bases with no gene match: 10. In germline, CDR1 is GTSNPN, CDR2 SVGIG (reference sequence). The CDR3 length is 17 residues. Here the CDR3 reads CAWSVPIGLAPSYEQYF. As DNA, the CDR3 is TGTGCCTGGAGTGTTCCCATTGGACTAGCTCCCTCCTACGAGCAGTACTTC.

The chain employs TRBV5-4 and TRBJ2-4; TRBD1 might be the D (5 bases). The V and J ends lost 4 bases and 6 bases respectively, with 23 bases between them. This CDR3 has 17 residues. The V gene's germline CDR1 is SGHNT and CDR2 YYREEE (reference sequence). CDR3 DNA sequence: TGTGCCAGCAGCCCAAAACCAGGGTGGGTCCTCCGAAACATTCAGTACTTC. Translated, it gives CASSPKPGWVLRNIQYF.

CDR3 sequence reads: CASSLDRTGEQYV. CDR3 DNA sequence: TGTGCCAGCAGCTTAGACCGAACCGGGGAGCAGTACGTC. The chain couples TRBV7-9 to TRBJ2-7, with D unresolved. CDR1 and CDR2 (germline): SEHNR, FQNEAQ (reference sequence). The CDR3 length is 13 residues. Trimming removed 1 base from V and 7 bases from J, with 11 bases in between.

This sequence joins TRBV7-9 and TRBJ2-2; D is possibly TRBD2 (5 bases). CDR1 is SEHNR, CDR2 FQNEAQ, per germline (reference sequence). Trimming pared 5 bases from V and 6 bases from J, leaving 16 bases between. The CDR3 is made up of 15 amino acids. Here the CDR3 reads CASSLGSATPGELFF. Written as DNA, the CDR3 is TGTGCCAGCAGCCTGGGGAGTGCTACACCCGGGGAGCTGTTTTTT.

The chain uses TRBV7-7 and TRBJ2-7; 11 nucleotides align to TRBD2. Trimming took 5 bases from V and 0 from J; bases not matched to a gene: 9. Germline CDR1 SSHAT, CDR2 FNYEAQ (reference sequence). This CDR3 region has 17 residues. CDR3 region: CASSQDSGRAVSYEQYV. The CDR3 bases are TGTGCCAGCAGCCAAGATAGCGGGAGGGCCGTCTCCTACGAGCAGTACGTC.

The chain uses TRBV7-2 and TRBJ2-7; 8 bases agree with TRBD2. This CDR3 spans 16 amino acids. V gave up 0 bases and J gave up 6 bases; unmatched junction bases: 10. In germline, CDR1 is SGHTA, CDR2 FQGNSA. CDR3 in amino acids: CASSLASGLVKGEQYF. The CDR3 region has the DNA TGTGCCAGCAGCTTAGCGTCGGGACTAGTTAAGGGCGAGCAGTACTTC.

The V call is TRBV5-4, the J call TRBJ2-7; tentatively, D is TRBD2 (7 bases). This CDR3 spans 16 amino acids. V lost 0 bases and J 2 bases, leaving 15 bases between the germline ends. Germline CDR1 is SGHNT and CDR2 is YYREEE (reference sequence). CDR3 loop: CASSLAGAGAPYEQYF. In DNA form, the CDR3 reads TGTGCCAGCAGCTTGGCGGGGGCGGGGGCCCCCTACGAGCAGTACTTC.

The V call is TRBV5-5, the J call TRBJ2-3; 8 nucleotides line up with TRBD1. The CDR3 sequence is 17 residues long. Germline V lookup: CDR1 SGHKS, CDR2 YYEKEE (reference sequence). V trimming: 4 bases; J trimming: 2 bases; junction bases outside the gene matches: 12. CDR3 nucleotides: TGTGCCAGCAGCCTTACCCCGACAGGGGCCCTCACAGATACGCAGTATTTT. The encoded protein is CASSLTPTGALTDTQYF. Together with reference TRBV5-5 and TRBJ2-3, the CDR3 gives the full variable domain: DAGVTQSPTHLIKTRGQQVTLRCSPISGHKSVSWYQQVLGQGPQFIFQYYEKEERGRGNFPDRFSARQFPNYSSELNVNALLLGDSALYLCASSLTPTGALTDTQYFGPGTRLTVL.

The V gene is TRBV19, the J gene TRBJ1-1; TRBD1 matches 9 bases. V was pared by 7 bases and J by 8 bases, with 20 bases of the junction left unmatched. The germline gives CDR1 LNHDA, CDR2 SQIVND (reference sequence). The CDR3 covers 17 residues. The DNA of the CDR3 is TGTGCCAGTACCCCGAGGTTTGGGACAGGGTTTGTTTGGGAAGCTTTCTTT. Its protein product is CASTPRFGTGFVWEAFF. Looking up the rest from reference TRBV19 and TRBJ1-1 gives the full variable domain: DGGITQSPKYLFRKEGQNVTLSCEQNLNHDAMYWYRQDPGQGLRLIYYSQIVNDFQKGDIAEGYSVSREKKESFPLTVTSAQKNPTAFYLCASTPRFGTGFVWEAFFGQGTRLTVV.

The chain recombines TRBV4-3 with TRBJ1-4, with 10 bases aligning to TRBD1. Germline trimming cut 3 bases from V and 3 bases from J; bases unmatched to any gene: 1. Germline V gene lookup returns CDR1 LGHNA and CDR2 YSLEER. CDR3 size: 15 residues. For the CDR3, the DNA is TGCGCCAGCAGCCACGGACAGGGGGCTAATGAAAAACTGTTTTTT. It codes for CASSHGQGANEKLFF.

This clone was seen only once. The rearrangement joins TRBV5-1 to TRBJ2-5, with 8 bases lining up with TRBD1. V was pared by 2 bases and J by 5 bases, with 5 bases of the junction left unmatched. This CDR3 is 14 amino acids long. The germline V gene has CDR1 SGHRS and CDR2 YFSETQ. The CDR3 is CASSFQGAGETQYF. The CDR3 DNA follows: TGCGCCAGCAGCTTCCAGGGGGCTGGGGAGACCCAGTACTTC.

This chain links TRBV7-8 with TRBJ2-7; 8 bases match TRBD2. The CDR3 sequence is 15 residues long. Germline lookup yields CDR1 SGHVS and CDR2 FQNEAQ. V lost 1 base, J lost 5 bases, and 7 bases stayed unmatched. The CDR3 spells CASSLGGLGAHEQYF. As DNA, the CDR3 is TGTGCCAGCAGCTTAGGGGGACTAGGAGCCCACGAGCAGTACTTC.

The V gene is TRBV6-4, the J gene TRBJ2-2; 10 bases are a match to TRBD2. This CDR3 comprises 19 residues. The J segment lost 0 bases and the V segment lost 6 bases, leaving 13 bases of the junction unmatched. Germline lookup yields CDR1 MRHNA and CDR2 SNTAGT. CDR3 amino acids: CASSPRLAGSPANTGELFF. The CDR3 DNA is TGTGCCAGCAGCCCCCGACTAGCGGGCAGTCCCGCGAACACCGGGGAGCTGTTTTTT.

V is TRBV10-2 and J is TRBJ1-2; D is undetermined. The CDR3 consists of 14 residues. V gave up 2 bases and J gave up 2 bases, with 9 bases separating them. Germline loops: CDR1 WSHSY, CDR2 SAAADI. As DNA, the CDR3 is TGCGCCAGCAGTGAGGTCGGAGGCAACTATGGCTACACCTTC. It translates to CASSEVGGNYGYTF.

The chain's CDR3 is CASSLVPGTNYGYTF. DNA of the CDR3: TGTGCCAGCAGCTTAGTACCCGGGACTAACTATGGCTACACCTTC. The chain uses TRBV7-2 and TRBJ1-2; no reliable D call. The V end was cut by 1 base, the J end by 0 bases, with 9 bases between. The germline V gene has CDR1 SGHTA and CDR2 FQGNSA. This CDR3 contains 15 residues.

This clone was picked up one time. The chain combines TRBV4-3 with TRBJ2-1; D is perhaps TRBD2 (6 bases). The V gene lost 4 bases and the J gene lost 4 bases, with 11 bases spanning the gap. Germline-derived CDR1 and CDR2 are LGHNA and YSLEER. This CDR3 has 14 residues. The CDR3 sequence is CASSLLGGYNEQFF. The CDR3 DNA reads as TGCGCCAGCAGCCTCCTGGGGGGTTACAATGAGCAGTTCTTC.